These 15 T cell receptor beta chains came from one sample sequenced in a study of blood T cell repertoires in COVID-19. Here immunoSEQ multiplex PCR was the method, and the copy in TCRdb shows in-frame clones only, minus some. The sample yields roughly 330,000 clones, around 87% seen once. Sequencing was carried out using PBMCs or T cells enriched from blood (not recorded which). The receptors were gathered from a young woman who had recovered from COVID-19.

A remark on this clone: This CDR3 is also generated by other DNA sequences in the sample. J is TRBJ1-1 and V is TRBV4-2, with a possible D match to TRBD1 (6 bases). In germline, CDR1 is LGHNA, CDR2 YNFKEQ. The CDR3 totals 13 residues. V was trimmed by 1 base and J by 5 bases, leaving 8 bases between them. The CDR3 reads CASSQGQGTEAFF. CDR3 in DNA: TGTGCCAGCAGCCAAGGGCAGGGGACTGAAGCTTTCTTT.

This clone was counted a single time. The rearrangement joins TRBV9 to TRBJ2-3; a possible D gene is TRBD2 (6 bases). The CDR3 covers 14 residues. Germline V gene lookup returns CDR1 SGDLS and CDR2 YYNGEE. The V and J ends lost 2 bases and 5 bases respectively, with 12 bases between them. The CDR3 DNA sequence: TGTGCCAGCAGCGTCCTGCCGGGGGAAGATACGCAGTATTTT. Amino acids: CASSVLPGEDTQYF.

V is TRBV6-2 or TRBV6-3 and J is TRBJ2-7; TRBD1 matches at 8 bases. Per the germline V gene, CDR1 is MNHEY and CDR2 is SVGEGT. This CDR3 has 15 residues. V dropped 5 bases and J dropped 3; count of bases not matched to a gene: 9. As DNA, the CDR3 is TGTGCCAGCAGTGCACCGGGACAGGAATTCTACGAGCAGTACTTC. It encodes CASSAPGQEFYEQYF.

The chain employs TRBV27 and TRBJ2-5; 11 bases are a match to TRBD2. CDR3 length: 15 amino acids. Trimming removed 4 bases from V and 5 bases from J; junction bases left unmatched: 6. Germline V CDR1 and CDR2: MNHEY, SMNVEV (reference sequence). For the CDR3, the DNA is TGTGCCAGCAGTTCTTTAGCGGGGGGGCGGGAGACCCAGTACTTC. Amino acids: CASSSLAGGRETQYF.

This clone was picked up one time. The chain links TRBV2 to TRBJ1-5, with D possibly TRBD1 on 5 matching bases. There are 15 residues in the CDR3. Germline V gene sequence: CDR1 SNHLY, CDR2 FYNNEI. V gave up 1 base and J gave up 6 bases, with 13 bases separating them. The CDR3 sequence: CASSEVERDSQPQHF. Here the CDR3 DNA reads TGTGCCAGCAGTGAAGTTGAAAGGGACTCTCAGCCCCAGCATTTT.

This rearrangement joins TRBV5-6 to TRBJ2-7; 11 positions match TRBD1. The CDR3 spans 14 residues. CDR1 is SGHDT, CDR2 YYEEEE, per germline. Germline trimming cut 6 bases from V and 7 bases from J; bases unmatched to any gene: 9. CDR3 residues: CASNQDRGLGEQYF. The CDR3 DNA sequence: TGTGCCAGCAACCAGGACAGGGGGCTTGGGGAGCAGTACTTC.

V and J are TRBV29-1 and TRBJ2-5; 7 bases are shared with TRBD1. CDR1 SQVTM and CDR2 ANQGSEA come from the germline V gene. CDR3 length: 13 residues. V lost 7 bases and J lost 2; bases outside the gene matches: 7. In DNA form, the CDR3 reads TGCAGCGGCCACTCAGGGGGTCAAGAGACCCAGTACTTC. It yields the protein CSGHSGGQETQYF.

The table lists this clone with a count of one. The chain has TRBV18 and TRBJ1-1; 8 bases align to TRBD1. In germline, CDR1 is KGHSH, CDR2 LQKENI. CDR3 length: 14 residues. Unmatched junction bases numbered 12, after V lost 3 bases and J lost 12 bases. Here the CDR3 DNA reads TGTGCCAGCTCACCGACGGGCAGGGGGCGGCAAACTTTCTTT. Its protein product is CASSPTGRGRQTFF.

The CDR3 region has the DNA TGTGCCTGGAGTTTGACAGGGGGTAATTCACCCCTCCACTTT. Encoded protein: CAWSLTGGNSPLHF. The V call is TRBV30, the J call TRBJ1-6, with 9 bases fitting TRBD1. The V segment lost 2 bases and the J segment 6 bases; nucleotides outside the gene matches: 2. The CDR3 sequence is 14 residues long. Germline V gene data show CDR1 as GTSNPN and CDR2 as SVGIG (reference sequence).

V gene TRBV16 combines with J gene TRBJ1-2; D gene unclear. Germline V gene lookup returns CDR1 KGHSY and CDR2 FQNENV. The V and J ends lost 4 bases and 0 bases respectively, with 15 bases between them. The CDR3 contains 16 residues. The CDR3 spells CASSLLTDRSNYGYTF. As DNA, the CDR3 is TGTGCCAGCAGCCTACTTACAGACCGCTCTAACTATGGCTACACCTTC.

V is TRBV4-3 and J is TRBJ1-4; 8 nucleotides agree with TRBD1. With V trimmed by 1 base and J by 8 bases, 6 bases remained unmatched. The CDR3 runs to 15 residues. Germline loops: CDR1 LGHNA, CDR2 YSLEER. For the CDR3, the DNA is TGCGCCAGCAGCCAAGGGACAGGGCGTACGGAAAAACTGTTTTTT. The encoded protein is CASSQGTGRTEKLFF.

The chain employs TRBV4-1 and TRBJ1-4; 9 positions agree with TRBD1. Germline V lookup: CDR1 MGHRA, CDR2 YSYEKL. This CDR3 comprises 14 residues. J was trimmed by 10 bases and V by 4 bases; bases with no gene match: 7. The CDR3: CASSLRTGAGKLFF. The CDR3, as DNA: TGCGCCAGCAGCCTTCGGACAGGGGCGGGAAAACTGTTTTTT.

The chain carries TRBV2 and TRBJ1-5; 10 bases line up with TRBD1. The germline V gene encodes CDR1 SNHLY and CDR2 FYNNEI. Trimming removed 6 bases from V and 3 bases from J; junction bases left unmatched: 5. This CDR3 has 15 amino acids. Here the CDR3 reads CASRAGQGINQPQHF. CDR3 coding DNA: TGTGCCAGCAGAGCGGGACAGGGGATCAATCAGCCCCAGCATTTT.

This clone has only one observation. The chain joins TRBV19 to TRBJ1-4, with TRBD1 identical over 9 bases. The trim removed 6 bases at V and 3 bases at J, leaving 5 bases unmatched. The CDR3 sequence is 15 residues long. Germline V gene data show CDR1 as LNHDA and CDR2 as SQIVND (reference sequence). CDR3 sequence: CASRQGQGANEKLFF. DNA for the CDR3: TGTGCCAGTAGACAGGGACAGGGAGCTAATGAAAAACTGTTTTTT.

V usage is TRBV5-1 and J usage is TRBJ2-5; 13 bases line up with TRBD2. The V gene's germline CDR1 is SGHRS and CDR2 YFSETQ. This CDR3 comprises 16 residues. The V and J ends lost 1 base and 5 bases, in that order; junction bases with no gene match: 5. For the CDR3, the DNA is TGCGCCAGCAGCTTGCCTACTAGCGGGGGGGCCGAGACCCAGTACTTC. Residues: CASSLPTSGGAETQYF.